These T cell receptor beta chains were read from a single sample in a study of lymphopenia after photon versus proton radiotherapy. Measured with immunoSEQ multiplex PCR; TCRdb has only the in-frame clones, and not every one. Of fewer than 35,000 clones in the sample, about 88% were seen once. Sequences were derived from peripheral blood, sampled from a patient treated with proton-based radiotherapy. Source of these receptors: a woman in her sixties or seventies with pancreatic cancer. Some clones in this sample may be carry-over from other donors' samples. Each CDR3 is given with its conserved first and last residue. The D gene is left open where the match is weak. Size values are once, few and many counts, or a class for expanded clones, and some rows have none.

TRBJ2-1 | TRBV7-9 | NA | NA | CASSLDIAVNEQFF | TGTGCCAGCAGCTTAGATATAGCCGTCAATGAGCAGTTCTTC
TRBJ2-1 | TRBV11-2 | NA | NA | CASSLGRGLYNEQFF | TGTGCCAGCAGCTTAGGCAGGGGCCTCTACAATGAGCAGTTCTTC
TRBJ2-1 | TRBV15 | NA | TRBD1 | CATSSGGQGFFNEQFF | TGTGCCACCAGCAGCGGGGGACAGGGGTTTTTCAATGAGCAGTTCTTC
TRBJ2-7 | TRBV5-5 | NA | TRBD1 | CASSPEWVGTGDTYEQYF | TGTGCCAGCAGTCCCGAGTGGGTCGGGACAGGTGACACCTACGAGCAGTACTTC
TRBJ2-7 | TRBV30 | NA | TRBD2 | CAWRTRTSGSRAYEQYF | TGTGCCTGGAGAACAAGGACTAGCGGTTCTAGAGCCTACGAGCAGTACTTC
TRBJ1-1 | TRBV4-1 | once | NA | CASSRSVGDTEAFF | TGCGCCAGCAGCCGGTCGGTGGGAGACACTGAAGCTTTCTTT
TRBJ2-7 | TRBV27 | NA | NA | CASSLFGRYEQYF | TGTGCCAGCAGTTTATTTGGACGCTACGAGCAGTACTTC
TRBJ2-7 | TRBV7-8 | NA | NA | CASSRSGSSYEQYF | TGTGCCAGCAGCCGTAGCGGTAGCTCCTACGAGCAGTACTTC
TRBJ2-7 | TRBV27 | NA | TRBD1 | CASSLRDRGLTIWYEQYF | TGTGCCAGCAGTTTAAGGGACAGGGGGCTAACGATATGGTACGAGCAGTACTTC
TRBJ2-1 | TRBV6-1 | NA | NA | CASSETGGNEQFF | TGTGCCAGCAGTGAAACCGGGGGCAATGAGCAGTTCTTC
TRBJ2-5 | TRBV5-5 | NA | TRBD1 | CASTQFTGDKETQYF | TGTGCCAGCACCCAATTTACAGGGGACAAAGAGACCCAGTACTTC
TRBJ2-1 | TRBV9 | NA | TRBD2 | CASSPRLAGDYNEQFF | TGTGCCAGCAGCCCCAGACTAGCGGGAGACTACAATGAGCAGTTCTTC
TRBJ2-3 | TRBV13 | NA | TRBD2 | CASSYSGAQTFTDTQYF | TGTGCCAGCAGCTATAGCGGGGCCCAAACCTTCACAGATACGCAGTATTTT
TRBJ2-3 | TRBV9 | NA | NA | CASSVWGESSTDTQYF | TGTGCCAGCAGCGTATGGGGGGAGTCTAGCACAGATACGCAGTATTTT
TRBJ2-7 | TRBV6-5 | NA | TRBD2 | CAAGGHEQYF | TGTGCCGCGGGGGGGCACGAGCAGTACTTC
TRBJ2-1 | TRBV19 | NA | NA | CASSMLRGQSYNEQFF | TGTGCCAGTAGTATGCTGCGGGGCCAATCCTACAATGAGCAGTTCTTC
TRBJ1-2 | TRBV6-1 | NA | NA | CASSVTGLYGYTF | TGTGCCAGCAGTGTCACAGGACTCTATGGCTACACCTTC
TRBJ1-4 | TRBV5-8 | NA | NA | CASRDISGTPNEKLFF | TGTGCCAGCAGAGACATTTCCGGGACACCTAATGAAAAACTGTTTTTT
TRBJ1-1 | TRBV19 | few | NA | CASSIDSVGQWDTEAFF | TGTGCCAGTAGTATAGATTCAGTAGGGCAATGGGACACTGAAGCTTTCTTT
TRBJ2-1 | TRBV9 | NA | TRBD2 | CASSSRLAGSYNEQFF | TGTGCCAGCAGCTCCCGACTAGCGGGATCCTACAATGAGCAGTTCTTC
TRBJ2-3 | TRBV18 | NA | NA | CASSPPGGLDTQYF | TGTGCCAGCTCACCCCCCGGTGGGTTAGATACGCAGTATTTT
TRBJ1-5 | TRBV19 | NA | NA | CASSHPSSNQPQHF | TGTGCCAGTAGTCACCCTTCTAGCAATCAGCCCCAGCATTTT
TRBJ2-1 | TRBV10-3 | NA | TRBD1 | CAISESWDRVNEQFF | TGTGCCATCAGTGAGTCTTGGGACAGGGTCAATGAGCAGTTCTTC
TRBJ2-5 | TRBV14 | NA | NA | CASSQARRETQYF | TGTGCCAGCAGCCAAGCCCGACGGGAGACCCAGTACTTC
TRBJ1-1 | TRBV6-6 | NA | NA | CASSYVGTEAFF | TGTGCCAGCAGTTACGTCGGCACTGAAGCTTTCTTT
TRBJ1-5 | TRBV6-5 | NA | NA | CASGYAFAQPQHF | TGTGCCAGCGGGTACGCTTTCGCGCAGCCCCAGCATTTT
TRBJ2-1 | TRBV6-1 | once | NA | CASSDTDLPNEQFF | TGTGCCAGCAGTGACACGGACTTACCCAATGAGCAGTTCTTC
TRBJ2-3 | TRBV19 | once | NA | CASSSGRGRDTQYF | TGTGCCAGTAGTTCAGGACGGGGGCGGGATACGCAGTATTTT
TRBJ2-3 | TRBV4-1 | NA | NA | CASSQESSGSTDTQYF | TGCGCCAGCAGCCAAGAATCCAGCGGAAGCACAGATACGCAGTATTTT
TRBJ1-3 | TRBV10-1 | medium-sized | NA | CASINDTSSGNTIYF | TGCGCCAGCATCAACGACACAAGCTCTGGAAACACCATATATTTT
TRBJ1-2 | TRBV7-9 | NA | TRBD1 | CASSPADRPNYGYTF | TGTGCCAGCAGCCCAGCGGACAGGCCCAACTATGGCTACACCTTC
TRBJ2-1 | TRBV7-2 | NA | NA | CASSLAPLGNNEQFF | TGTGCCAGCAGCTTAGCCCCTCTAGGTAACAATGAGCAGTTCTTC
TRBJ2-7 | TRBV19 | NA | TRBD1 | CASRPSGTGPSYEQYF | TGTGCCAGTAGACCCTCCGGGACAGGGCCCTCCTACGAGCAGTACTTC
TRBJ1-2 | TRBV28 | NA | TRBD1 | CASSLFQGADRYGYTF | TGTGCCAGCAGTTTATTCCAGGGGGCAGATCGATATGGCTACACCTTC
TRBJ2-7 | TRBV7-2 | NA | TRBD2 | CASTRASGSPYEQYF | TGTGCCAGCACTAGGGCTAGCGGGAGCCCCTACGAGCAGTACTTC
TRBJ1-2 | TRBV4-3 | NA | NA | CASSQAGDYGYTF | TGCGCCAGCAGCCAAGCAGGGGACTATGGCTACACCTTC
TRBJ2-3 | TRBV2 | once | NA | CASSEALKADTQYF | TGTGCCAGCAGTGAAGCGTTGAAGGCAGATACGCAGTATTTT
TRBJ2-1 | TRBV9 | NA | NA | CASSLRGASYNEQFF | TGTGCCAGCAGCCTCCGGGGAGCGTCCTACAATGAGCAGTTCTTC
TRBJ1-3 | TRBV6-1 | NA | NA | CASSDHGPGNTIYF | TGTGCCAGCAGTGACCACGGGCCTGGAAACACCATATATTTT
TRBJ1-6 | TRBV2 | few | NA | CASSDRGESPLHF | TGTGCCAGCAGTGACAGGGGAGAATCACCCCTCCACTTT
TRBJ1-5 | TRBV7-2 | NA | NA | CASSLPTGYNQPQHF | TGTGCCAGCAGCTTACCAACAGGCTACAATCAGCCCCAGCATTTT
TRBJ2-1 | TRBV5-5 | once | TRBD2 | CASSDSGREYNEQFF | TGTGCCAGCAGCGATAGCGGGAGGGAGTACAATGAGCAGTTCTTC
TRBJ2-7 | TRBV28 | NA | NA | CATYPANSYEQYF | TGTGCCACTTACCCCGCGAACTCCTACGAGCAGTACTTC
TRBJ2-5 | TRBV5-1 | NA | TRBD1 | CASSGSGGQETQYF | TGCGCCAGCAGTGGGTCAGGGGGTCAAGAGACCCAGTACTTC
TRBJ2-1 | TRBV15 | NA | TRBD2 | CATSGGRAYNEQFF | TGTGCCACGTCGGGCGGGAGGGCCTACAATGAGCAGTTCTTC
TRBJ2-7 | TRBV2 | NA | NA | CASQPQFAYEQYF | TGTGCCAGCCAGCCTCAGTTTGCCTACGAGCAGTACTTC
TRBJ2-3 | TRBV6-5 | NA | NA | CASSYKGGTSDTQYF | TGTGCCAGCAGTTACAAAGGAGGAACCTCAGATACGCAGTATTTT
TRBJ1-1 | TRBV6-1 | NA | NA | CASSARTVTEAFF | TGTGCCAGCAGTGCCCGGACAGTCACTGAAGCTTTCTTT
TRBJ2-3 | TRBV5-1 | NA | TRBD2 | CASREGLGEPDTQYF | TGCGCCAGCAGGGAGGGACTAGGGGAACCAGATACGCAGTATTTT
TRBJ2-3 | TRBV15 | NA | TRBD2 | CATSRDAGLAGGTDTQYF | TGTGCCACCAGCAGAGATGCAGGGCTAGCGGGAGGCACAGATACGCAGTATTTT
TRBJ1-2 | TRBV5-4 | NA | NA | CASSQDLTAPGGYTF | TGCGCCAGCAGCCAAGATCTGACGGCTCCTGGGGGCTACACCTTC
TRBJ2-2 | TRBV2 | NA | TRBD1 | CASRGETGVRVSRELFF | TGTGCCAGCAGGGGGGAGACAGGGGTCCGAGTTTCCAGGGAGCTGTTTTTT